These T cell receptor beta chains were read from a single sample in a study of response to subunit inactivated influenza vaccine. MiXCR, run by TCRdb on the RT-PCR reads, gives a single entry per CDR3 protein. The sample carries 530,000 or so distinct CDR3 sequences, about an eighth recorded once. The sample was PBMCs from blood, taken on the day of vaccination. These receptors came from a man aged 50 to 60 who received an inactivated influenza vaccine. Both conserved end residues are part of each CDR3. The D gene is left open where the match is weak. Expanded clones are given a class, and other clones once, few, many or no size at all.

cdr3_aa | cdr3_nt | j_call | clone_size | v_call | d_call
CASRLSRGWGYTF | TGTGCCAGCAGACTAAGCCGGGGTTGGGGCTACACCTTC | TRBJ1-2 | few | TRBV6-1 | .
CSSGTLFNNEQFF | TGCAGCTCCGGGACCCTATTCAACAATGAGCAGTTCTTC | TRBJ2-1 | few | TRBV29-1 | .
CSASPGGGYNEQFF | TGCAGTGCTTCCCCAGGGGGCGGTTACAATGAGCAGTTCTTC | TRBJ2-1 | . | TRBV20-1 | TRBD1
CASSLGLEQYF | TGTGCCAGCAGCTTAGGTCTCGAGCAGTACTTC | TRBJ2-7 | many | TRBV7-9 | .
CASSFNRGAGTDTQYF | TGTGCCAGCAGTTTCAACAGGGGCGCCGGTACAGATACGCAGTATTTT | TRBJ2-3 | many | TRBV28 | TRBD1
CASSRGAGGPYEQYF | TGCGCCAGCAGCCGGGGGGCGGGGGGGCCCTACGAGCAGTACTTC | TRBJ2-7 | many | TRBV4-1 | TRBD2
CASSQGLASEQYF | TGCGCCAGCAGCCAAGGACTAGCTAGCGAGCAGTACTTC | TRBJ2-7 | many | TRBV5-1 | TRBD2
CASSALPGGTEQFF | TGCGCCAGCAGCGCCCTTCCAGGGGGCACTGAGCAGTTCTTC | TRBJ2-1 | many | TRBV5-1 | TRBD1
CASSAAGGAGKAFF | TGTGCCAGCAGCGCGGCAGGGGGCGCGGGTAAAGCTTTCTTT | TRBJ1-1 | . | TRBV5-5 | TRBD1
CASSLRATGELFF | TGTGCCAGCAGCCTTAGGGCCACCGGGGAGCTGTTTTTT | TRBJ2-2 | many | TRBV12-3/TRBV12-4 | .
CASSPGSWELFF | TGTGCCAGCAGCCCGGGGTCCTGGGAGCTGTTTTTT | TRBJ2-2 | . | TRBV28 | .